A single sample is the source of the 22 T cell receptor beta chains below, sequenced in a study of blood T cell repertoires in COVID-19. Generated by immunoSEQ multiplex PCR, the TCRdb table keeps only in-frame clones and is missing some. The sample shows 250,000 to 300,000 clones, approximately 83% of them seen only once. Sequencing was performed on peripheral blood. The receptors here all came from a woman aged 70-85 years with acute or convalescent COVID-19.

The table lists this clone with a few counts. The chain joins TRBV7-2 to TRBJ1-5; a possible D gene is TRBD1 (5 bases). The germline V gene encodes CDR1 SGHTA and CDR2 FQGNSA. This CDR3 contains 14 residues. V shed 5 bases and J shed 6 bases, with 14 bases lying between them. The CDR3 DNA follows: TGTGCCAGCAGCCGCACAGGTTACAGTCAGCCCCAGCATTTT. It yields the protein CASSRTGYSQPQHF.

This chain links TRBV3-1 (or the pseudogene TRBV3-2) with TRBJ2-2, with D possibly TRBD2 on 5 matching bases. V was shortened by 4 bases and J by 6 bases, with 12 bases between the two germline ends. Germline V gene lookup returns CDR1 LGHDT and CDR2 YNNKEL (reference sequence). The CDR3 consists of 14 residues. CDR3 DNA sequence: TGTGCCAGCAGCCTTGGACTCTCATCCGGGGAGCTGTTTTTT. This translates into CASSLGLSSGELFF.

The V gene is TRBV19, the J gene TRBJ1-4, with unresolved D. The CDR3 is made up of 12 amino acids. Trimming pared 8 bases from V and 8 bases from J, leaving 12 bases between. Germline CDR1 LNHDA, CDR2 SQIVND (reference sequence). CDR3 sequence (DNA): TGTGCCAGTCATCCCCCTGGCGAAAAACTGTTTTTT. Translation gives CASHPPGEKLFF.

The chain has TRBV4-1 and TRBJ1-5, with TRBD1 matching over 8 bases. The CDR3 is made up of 16 amino acids. J gave up 4 bases and V 0 bases, and 5 bases lay outside the gene matches. CDR1 MGHRA and CDR2 YSYEKL come from the germline V gene. The CDR3 loop is CASSQEGRGRNQPQHF. CDR3 bases: TGCGCCAGCAGCCAAGAAGGCAGGGGGCGAAATCAGCCCCAGCATTTT.

This chain joins TRBV3-1 (or the pseudogene TRBV3-2) and TRBJ2-3; 12 bases fit TRBD2. Germline CDR1 reads LGHDT; CDR2 reads YNNKEL (reference sequence). This CDR3 contains 15 residues. The V gene end was trimmed by 6 bases and the J gene end by 5 bases; junction bases not matched to a gene: 6. The CDR3 bases are TGTGCCAGCAGTTCTAGCGGGGGGGCCTTAGATACGCAGTATTTT. Translating gives CASSSSGGALDTQYF.

The chain joins TRBV24-1 to TRBJ2-1; no definite D call. Between the trimmed V and J ends, which lost 7 bases and 9 bases, there was a span of 9 bases. The CDR3 spans 11 residues. The V gene's germline CDR1 is KGHDR and CDR2 SFDVKD. Written as DNA, the CDR3 is TGTGCCACCAGCCAATTAGCTGAGCAGTTCTTC. The encoded protein is CATSQLAEQFF.

In regard to this clone: Different DNA sequences within this sample yield the same CDR3. The rearrangement links TRBV18 to TRBJ1-2; 9 bases match TRBD1. The CDR3 is 13 amino acids. With 3 bases clipped from V and 4 bases from J, the junction kept 0 bases outside the gene matches. CDR1 and CDR2 from the germline V gene are KGHSH and LQKENI. The CDR3 region has the DNA TGTGCCAGCTCACCGGACAGGGGCTATGGCTACACCTTC. Protein sequence: CASSPDRGYGYTF. Full variable domain (missing parts from reference TRBV18 and TRBJ1-2): NAGVMQNPRHLVRRRGQEARLRCSPMKGHSHVYWYRQLPEEGLKFMVYLQKENIIDESGMPKERFSAEFPKEGPSILRIQQVVRGDSAAYFCASSPDRGYGYTFGSGTRLTVV.

The genes are TRBV19 and TRBJ2-5, with 8 bases that match TRBD1. Losses at the gene ends were 9 bases for V and 5 bases for J; bases not matched to a gene: 11. CDR1 is LNHDA and CDR2 is SQIVND in the germline V gene (reference sequence). This CDR3 is 14 amino acids long. The CDR3 loop is CASAKDRGRETQYF. The CDR3 DNA is TGTGCCAGCGCGAAAGACAGGGGTCGGGAGACCCAGTACTTC.

This clone was seen only a few times. The rearrangement uses TRBV7-8 and TRBJ1-6; 11 bases align to TRBD1. Germline CDR1 and CDR2: SGHVS and FQNEAQ. Trimming at V came to 5 bases and at J to 10 bases, leaving 7 bases not matched to a gene. The CDR3 contains 15 residues. CDR3 loop: CASSLGTGGESPLHF. CDR3 nucleotide sequence: TGTGCCAGCAGCCTCGGGACAGGGGGAGAATCACCCCTCCACTTT. The whole variable domain, remainder taken from reference TRBV7-8 and TRBJ1-6, is GAGVSQSPRYKVAKRGQDVALRCDPISGHVSLFWYQQALGQGPEFLTYFQNEAQLDKSGLPSDRFFAERPEGSVSTLKIQRTQQEDSAVYLCASSLGTGGESPLHFGNGTRLTVT.

The V call is TRBV6-5, the J call TRBJ1-2; 8 bases map to TRBD1. Germline V gives CDR1 MNHEY, CDR2 SVGAGI. This CDR3 has 14 amino acids. With 5 bases clipped from V and 7 bases from J, the junction kept 9 bases outside the gene matches. CDR3 bases: TGTGCCAGCAGTCCGACAGGGGCAGTAGGTGGCTACACCTTC. Translated: CASSPTGAVGGYTF.

The chain carries TRBV6-5 and TRBJ2-1; possible D gene TRBD2, 6 bases. Trimming stripped 2 bases from V and 9 bases from J, with 17 bases between. The germline V gene encodes CDR1 MNHEY and CDR2 SVGAGI. This CDR3 contains 15 residues. The CDR3 loop reads CASSYRRGIGGEQFF. The CDR3 nucleotides are TGTGCCAGCAGTTACCGGAGGGGTATCGGCGGTGAGCAGTTCTTC.

V gene TRBV14 combines with J gene TRBJ1-2, with D possibly being TRBD1 (6 bases). V dropped 0 bases and J dropped 10 bases, with 15 bases sitting between them. The length of the CDR3 is 14 residues. CDR1 SGHDN and CDR2 FVKESK come from the germline V gene. Here the CDR3 reads CASSQDGTGKIYTF. The DNA of the CDR3 is TGTGCCAGCAGCCAAGACGGAACAGGGAAGATCTACACCTTC.

The table lists this clone with a few counts. V is TRBV12-5 and J is TRBJ1-6; 8 bases line up with TRBD1. Germline loops: CDR1 LGHNT, CDR2 FRNRAP. CDR3 length equals 14 residues. With V trimmed by 7 bases and J by 7 bases, 6 bases remained unmatched. As DNA, the CDR3 is TGTGCTAGTGCTCAGACAGGGGTAAATTCACCCCTCCACTTT. Translating it yields CASAQTGVNSPLHF.

This clone was seen only once. V usage is TRBV30 and J usage is TRBJ1-5, with D unresolved. V lost 3 bases, J lost 0 bases, and 6 bases lay in between. CDR1 is GTSNPN, CDR2 SVGIG, per germline (reference sequence). The CDR3 loop spans 13 amino acids. CDR3 nucleotide sequence: TGTGCCTGGAGGGAGGCTAGCAATCAGCCCCAGCATTTT. Amino acid sequence: CAWREASNQPQHF.

The rearrangement uses TRBV27 and TRBJ1-1; D is unclear. V lost 7 bases to trimming and J lost 1 base, with 10 bases between them. The CDR3 totals 13 residues. Germline CDR1 is MNHEY and CDR2 is SMNVEV (reference sequence). This chain's CDR3 is CASKVGPNTEAFF. Written as DNA, the CDR3 is TGTGCCAGCAAGGTGGGCCCGAACACTGAAGCTTTCTTT.

The chain uses TRBV11-2 and TRBJ2-7; D may be TRBD2 (7 bases). V was cut by 1 base and J by 1 base, with 11 bases left in between. CDR3 length: 15 residues. Germline-derived CDR1 and CDR2 are SGHAT and FQNNGV. Here the CDR3 reads CASSLVQGLSYEQYF. Here the CDR3 DNA reads TGTGCCAGCAGCTTAGTACAGGGACTATCCTACGAGCAGTACTTC.

This chain connects TRBV7-9 to TRBJ1-2; 8 bases are a match to TRBD1. Trimming at V came to 3 bases and at J to 8 bases, leaving 8 bases not matched to a gene. Germline V lookup: CDR1 SEHNR, CDR2 FQNEAQ (reference sequence). The CDR3 is made up of 14 amino acids. The CDR3 sequence is CASSLRAGTGGYTF. CDR3 in DNA: TGTGCCAGCAGCTTGAGGGCCGGGACAGGCGGCTACACCTTC.

V usage is TRBV10-3 and J usage is TRBJ1-2; 8 nucleotides agree with TRBD1. Germline V gives CDR1 ENHRY, CDR2 SYGVKD. The CDR3 extends over 13 amino acids. V shed 1 base, J shed 7 bases, and the junction held 2 bases outside the gene matches. CDR3 loop: CAISEFTGGGYTF. The CDR3 region has the DNA TGTGCCATCAGTGAGTTCACAGGGGGTGGCTACACCTTC.

This clone was detected only once. V gene TRBV2 combines with J gene TRBJ1-1; 8 bases are a match to TRBD1. The CDR3 length is 13 residues. Trimming took 8 bases from V and 5 from J; bases not matched to a gene: 7. Per germline, CDR1 SNHLY and CDR2 FYNNEI. The CDR3 here is CASGRTGRTEAFF. CDR3 in DNA: TGTGCCAGCGGGCGGACAGGGCGGACTGAAGCTTTCTTT. Full variable domain (rest looked up from reference TRBV2 and TRBJ1-1): EPEVTQTPSHQVTQMGQEVILRCVPISNHLYFYWYRQILGQKVEFLVSFYNNEISEKSEIFDDQFSVERPDGSNFTLKIRSTKLEDSAMYFCASGRTGRTEAFFGQGTRLTVV.

The rearrangement joins TRBV5-4 to TRBJ2-7, with TRBD2 as a possible D gene (5 bases). From germline, CDR1 is SGHNT and CDR2 YYREEE (reference sequence). CDR3 length: 15 amino acids. V lost 0 bases to trimming and J lost 4 bases, with 14 bases between them. The CDR3 bases are TGTGCCAGCAGCTTGGGGGGAGAGCGCGGGTACGAGCAGTACTTC. Translating it yields CASSLGGERGYEQYF.

The CDR3 bases are TGTGCCAGTAGTGGGGGGGCCCACTGGGAGCAGTACTTC. It encodes CASSGGAHWEQYF. This chain links TRBV19 with TRBJ2-7; a weak D match, TRBD2 (7 bases). The germline gives CDR1 LNHDA, CDR2 SQIVND (reference sequence). V was trimmed by 5 bases and J by 7 bases, leaving 15 bases between them. The CDR3 extends over 13 amino acids. Complete variable domain (other parts from reference TRBV19 and TRBJ2-7): DGGITQSPKYLFRKEGQNVTLSCEQNLNHDAMYWYRQDPGQGLRLIYYSQIVNDFQKGDIAEGYSVSREKKESFPLTVTSAQKNPTAFYLCASSGGAHWEQYFGPGTRLTVT.

The rearrangement joins TRBV5-1 to TRBJ2-5, with 9 bases aligning to TRBD2. Germline V lookup: CDR1 SGHRS, CDR2 YFSETQ. Losses at the gene ends were 3 bases for V and 3 bases for J; bases not matched to a gene: 12. The CDR3 runs to 17 residues. This chain's CDR3 is CASSWPQAGGPKETQYF. The CDR3 DNA is TGCGCCAGCAGCTGGCCTCAAGCGGGGGGTCCTAAAGAGACCCAGTACTTC. Looking up the rest from reference TRBV5-1 and TRBJ2-5 gives the full variable domain: KAGVTQTPRYLIKTRGQQVTLSCSPISGHRSVSWYQQTPGQGLQFLFEYFSETQRNKGNFPGRFSGRQFSNSRSEMNVSTLELGDSALYLCASSWPQAGGPKETQYFGPGTRLLVL.